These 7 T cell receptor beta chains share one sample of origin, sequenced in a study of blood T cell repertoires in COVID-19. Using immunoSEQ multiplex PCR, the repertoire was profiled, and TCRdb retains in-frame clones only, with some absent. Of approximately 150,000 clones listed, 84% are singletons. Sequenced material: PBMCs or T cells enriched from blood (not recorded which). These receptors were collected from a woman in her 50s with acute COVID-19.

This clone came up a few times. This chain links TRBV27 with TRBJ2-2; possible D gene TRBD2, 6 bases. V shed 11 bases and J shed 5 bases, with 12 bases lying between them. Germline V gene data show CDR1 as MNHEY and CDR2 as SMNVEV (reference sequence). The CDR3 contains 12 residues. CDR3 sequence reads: CASEGLTGELFF. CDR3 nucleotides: TGTGCCTCGGAGGGCTTAACCGGGGAGCTGTTTTTT.

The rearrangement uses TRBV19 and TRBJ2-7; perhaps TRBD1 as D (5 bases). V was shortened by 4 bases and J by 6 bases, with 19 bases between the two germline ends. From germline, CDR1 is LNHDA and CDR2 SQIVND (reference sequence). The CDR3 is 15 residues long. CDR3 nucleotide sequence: TGTGCCAGTAGTAGAAGGGGCGTTGGTATCACCGAGCAGTACTTC. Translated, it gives CASSRRGVGITEQYF.

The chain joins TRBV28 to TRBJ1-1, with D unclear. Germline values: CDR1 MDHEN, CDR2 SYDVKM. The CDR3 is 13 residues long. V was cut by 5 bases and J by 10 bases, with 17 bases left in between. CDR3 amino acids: CASSPPTRSRAFF. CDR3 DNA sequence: TGTGCCAGCAGTCCCCCCACCCGTTCGCGAGCTTTCTTT.

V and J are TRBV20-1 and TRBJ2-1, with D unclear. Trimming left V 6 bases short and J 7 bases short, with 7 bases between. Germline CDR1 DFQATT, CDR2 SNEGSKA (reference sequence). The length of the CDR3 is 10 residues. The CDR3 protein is CSAVLNEQFF. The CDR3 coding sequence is TGCAGTGCCGTTTTAAATGAGCAGTTCTTC.

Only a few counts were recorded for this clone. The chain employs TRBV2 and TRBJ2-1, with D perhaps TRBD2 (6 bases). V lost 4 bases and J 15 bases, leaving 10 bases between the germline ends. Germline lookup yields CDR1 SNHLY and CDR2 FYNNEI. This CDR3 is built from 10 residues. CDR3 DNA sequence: TGTGCCAGCAGTGGCTGGAGGGGGTTCTTC. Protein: CASSGWRGFF. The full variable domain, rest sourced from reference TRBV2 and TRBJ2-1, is EPEVTQTPSHQVTQMGQEVILRCVPISNHLYFYWYRQILGQKVEFLVSFYNNEISEKSEIFDDQFSVERPDGSNFTLKIRSTKLEDSAMYFCASSGWRGFFGPGTRLTVL.

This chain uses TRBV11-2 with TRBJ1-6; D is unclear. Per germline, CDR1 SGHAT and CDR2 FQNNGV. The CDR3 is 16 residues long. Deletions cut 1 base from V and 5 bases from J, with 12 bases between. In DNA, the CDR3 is TGTGCCAGCAGCTTAGTTGAGGGTTTGGATAATTCACCCCTCCACTTT. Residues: CASSLVEGLDNSPLHF.

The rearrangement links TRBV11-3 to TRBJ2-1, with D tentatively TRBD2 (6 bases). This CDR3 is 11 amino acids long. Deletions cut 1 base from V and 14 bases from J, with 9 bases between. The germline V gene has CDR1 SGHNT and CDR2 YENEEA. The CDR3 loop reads CASSLGGRKFF. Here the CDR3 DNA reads TGTGCCAGCAGCTTAGGAGGGAGGAAGTTCTTC.